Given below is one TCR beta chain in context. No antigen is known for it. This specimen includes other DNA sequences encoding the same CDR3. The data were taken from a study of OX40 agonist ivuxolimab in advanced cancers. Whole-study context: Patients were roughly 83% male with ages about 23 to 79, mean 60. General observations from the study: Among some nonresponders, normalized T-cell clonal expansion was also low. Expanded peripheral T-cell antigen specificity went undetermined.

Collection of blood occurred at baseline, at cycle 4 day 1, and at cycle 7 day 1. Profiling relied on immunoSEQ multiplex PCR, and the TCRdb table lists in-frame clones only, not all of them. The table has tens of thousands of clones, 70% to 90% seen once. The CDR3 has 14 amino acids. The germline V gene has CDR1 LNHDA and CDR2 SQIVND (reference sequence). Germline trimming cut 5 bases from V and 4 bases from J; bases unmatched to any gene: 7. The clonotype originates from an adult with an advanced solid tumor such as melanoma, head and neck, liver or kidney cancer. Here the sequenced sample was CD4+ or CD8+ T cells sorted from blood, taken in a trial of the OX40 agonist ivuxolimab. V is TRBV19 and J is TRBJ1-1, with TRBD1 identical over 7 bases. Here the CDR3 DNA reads TGTGCCAGTAGTCCGACAGGGAGGGGCACTGAAGCTTTCTTT. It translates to CASSPTGRGTEAFF.